Here is one TCR beta chain with its context. How the authors handled the data: Cell counts per sample came from amplifying reference gene primers. Measured with immunoSEQ multiplex PCR; TCRdb has only the in-frame clones, and not every one. V and J calls and clone size are given by that table; D and trimming were obtained from the DNA. The data hold roughly 250,000 clones, with around 82% observed a single time. This CDR3 is 16 amino acids long. The germline V gene has CDR1 KGHDR and CDR2 SFDVKD. Losses at the gene ends were 3 bases for V and 6 bases for J; bases not matched to a gene: 10. The source of the sample is a study of blood T cell repertoires in COVID-19. Study as a whole: Donors in the United States, Italy and Spain gave samples during acute or convalescent COVID-19.

The sequenced material came from peripheral blood. The source of this sequence is an elderly woman with active or convalescent COVID-19. This chain joins TRBV24-1 and TRBJ1-2; 9 nucleotides align to TRBD1. The CDR3, as DNA: TGTGCCACCAGTGATCCTGCTATAGGGACAGGGAATGGCTACACCTTC. The encoded protein is CATSDPAIGTGNGYTF.